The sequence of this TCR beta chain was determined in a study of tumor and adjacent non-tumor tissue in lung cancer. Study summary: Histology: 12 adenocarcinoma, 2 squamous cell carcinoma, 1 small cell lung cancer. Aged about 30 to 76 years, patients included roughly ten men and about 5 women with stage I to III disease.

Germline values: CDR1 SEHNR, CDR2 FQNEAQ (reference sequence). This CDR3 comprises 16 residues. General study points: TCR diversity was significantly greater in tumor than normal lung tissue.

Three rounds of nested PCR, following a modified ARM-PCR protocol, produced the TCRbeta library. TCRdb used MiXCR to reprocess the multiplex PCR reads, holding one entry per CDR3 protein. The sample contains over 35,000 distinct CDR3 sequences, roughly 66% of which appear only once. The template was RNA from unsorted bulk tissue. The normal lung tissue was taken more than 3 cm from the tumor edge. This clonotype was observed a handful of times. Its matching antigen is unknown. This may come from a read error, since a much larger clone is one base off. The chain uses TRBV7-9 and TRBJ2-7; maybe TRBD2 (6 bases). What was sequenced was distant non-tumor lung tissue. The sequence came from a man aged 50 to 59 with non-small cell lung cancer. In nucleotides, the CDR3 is TGTGCCAGCAGCTTAAGTGGAGGGGAAGGGTTCTACGAGGAGTACTTC. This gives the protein CASSLSGGEGFYEEYF.